The next 2 T cell receptor beta chains were all read from a single sample in a study of T cell responses to AZD1222 COVID-19 vaccine. The table came from immunoSEQ multiplex PCR; TCRdb's copy has only in-frame clones and leaves some out. The table records 90,000 to 100,000 clones, 85% to 90% of them present only once. The sample here was peripheral blood, taken on day 0 of AZD1222 vaccination. The receptor set was obtained from an adult in good health.

The gene calls are TRBV15 and TRBJ2-5, with 8 positions matching TRBD1. Germline values: CDR1 LNHNV, CDR2 YYDKDF (reference sequence). The CDR3 is 16 residues long. J gave up 3 bases and V 0 bases, and 6 bases lay outside the gene matches. DNA for the CDR3: TGTGCCACCAGCAGAGATCCGGGACAGGTTGAAGAGACCCAGTACTTC. This translates into CATSRDPGQVEETQYF.

The gene calls are TRBV11-2 and TRBJ2-7; no definite D call. This CDR3 is built from 13 residues. Germline-derived CDR1 and CDR2 are SGHAT and FQNNGV. V lost 1 base to trimming and J lost 3 bases, with 7 bases between them. The CDR3 bases are TGTGCCAGCAGCTTAGGAGCAGGCTACGAGCAGTACTTC. This codes for CASSLGAGYEQYF. Filled out from reference TRBV11-2 and TRBJ2-7, the complete variable domain reads EAGVAQSPRYKIIEKRQSVAFWCNPISGHATLYWYQQILGQGPKLLIQFQNNGVVDDSQLPKDRFSAERLKGVDSTLKIQPAKLEDSAVYLCASSLGAGYEQYFGPGTRLTVT.